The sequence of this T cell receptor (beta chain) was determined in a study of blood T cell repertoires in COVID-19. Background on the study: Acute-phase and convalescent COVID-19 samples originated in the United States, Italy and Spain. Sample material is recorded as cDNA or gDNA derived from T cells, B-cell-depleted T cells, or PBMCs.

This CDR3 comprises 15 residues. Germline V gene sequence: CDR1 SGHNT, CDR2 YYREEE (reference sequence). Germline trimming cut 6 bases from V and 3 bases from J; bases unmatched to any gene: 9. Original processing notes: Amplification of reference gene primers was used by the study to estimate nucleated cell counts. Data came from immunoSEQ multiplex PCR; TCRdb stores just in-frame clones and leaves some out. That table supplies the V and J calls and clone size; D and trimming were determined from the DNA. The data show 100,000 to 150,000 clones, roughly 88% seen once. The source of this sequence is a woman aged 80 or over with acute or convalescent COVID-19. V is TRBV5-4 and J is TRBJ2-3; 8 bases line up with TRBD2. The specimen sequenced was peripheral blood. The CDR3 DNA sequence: TGTGCCAGCACCCCTCGGGGCGGGGGGACAGATACGCAGTATTTT. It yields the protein CASTPRGGGTDTQYF.